This T cell receptor (beta chain) was captured by sequencing in a study of patients and donors after allogeneic stem cell transplantation. This CDR3 contains 15 residues. The germline gives CDR1 SEHNR, CDR2 FQNEAQ (reference sequence). V dropped 5 bases and J dropped 0 bases, with 12 bases sitting between them. TCRdb re-called the RT-PCR reads through MiXCR, storing one row per CDR3 protein. In the table there are some 160,000 distinct CDR3 sequences, 24% of which are singletons. The sequence came from a human donor who was either an allogeneic HSCT recipient or a stem cell or donor lymphocyte infusion donor (not recorded which). It is not recorded whose cells these are; they may come from a transplant donor. Specimen: blood, either unsorted or a sorted T cell fraction (not recorded which). The V gene is TRBV7-9, the J gene TRBJ2-3; D possibly corresponds to TRBD1 (6 bases). The CDR3 here is CASSPSTGSTDTQYF. CDR3 DNA: TGTGCCAGCAGCCCCTCGACAGGAAGCACAGATACGCAGTATTTT.